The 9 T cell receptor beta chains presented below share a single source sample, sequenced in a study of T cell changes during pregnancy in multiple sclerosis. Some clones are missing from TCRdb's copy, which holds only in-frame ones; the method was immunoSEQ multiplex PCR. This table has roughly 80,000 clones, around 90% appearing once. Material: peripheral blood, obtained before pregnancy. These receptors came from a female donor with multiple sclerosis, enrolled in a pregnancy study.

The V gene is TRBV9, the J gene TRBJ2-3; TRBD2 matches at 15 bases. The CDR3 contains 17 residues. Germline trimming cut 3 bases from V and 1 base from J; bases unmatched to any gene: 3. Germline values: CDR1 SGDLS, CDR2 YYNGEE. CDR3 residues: CASSEGLAGGRTDTQYF. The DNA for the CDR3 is TGTGCCAGCAGCGAGGGACTAGCGGGAGGTCGCACAGATACGCAGTATTTT. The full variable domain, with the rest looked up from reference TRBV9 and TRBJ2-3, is DSGVTQTPKHLITATGQRVTLRCSPRSGDLSVYWYQQSLDQGLQFLIQYYNGEERAKGNILERFSAQQFPDLHSELNLSSLELGDSALYFCASSEGLAGGRTDTQYFGPGTRLTVL.

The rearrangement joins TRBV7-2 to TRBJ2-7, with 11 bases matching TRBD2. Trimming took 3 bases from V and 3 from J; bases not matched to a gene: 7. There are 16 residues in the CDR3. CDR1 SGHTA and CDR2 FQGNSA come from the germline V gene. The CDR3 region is CASSFLPLAGGYEQYF. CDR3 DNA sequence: TGTGCCAGCAGCTTCTTACCTCTAGCGGGAGGCTACGAGCAGTACTTC.

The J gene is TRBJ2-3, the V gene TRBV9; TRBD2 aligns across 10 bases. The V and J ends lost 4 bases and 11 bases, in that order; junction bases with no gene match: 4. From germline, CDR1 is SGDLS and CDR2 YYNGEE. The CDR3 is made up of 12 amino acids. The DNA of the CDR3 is TGTGCCAGCAGCACCACTAGCGGGAAGCAGTATTTT. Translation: CASSTTSGKQYF. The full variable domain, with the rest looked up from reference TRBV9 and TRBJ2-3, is DSGVTQTPKHLITATGQRVTLRCSPRSGDLSVYWYQQSLDQGLQFLIQYYNGEERAKGNILERFSAQQFPDLHSELNLSSLELGDSALYFCASSTTSGKQYFGPGTRLTVL.

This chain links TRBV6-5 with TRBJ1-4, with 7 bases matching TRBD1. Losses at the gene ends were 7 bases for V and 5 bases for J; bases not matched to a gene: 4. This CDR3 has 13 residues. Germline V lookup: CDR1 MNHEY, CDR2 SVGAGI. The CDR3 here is CASKARGNEKLFF. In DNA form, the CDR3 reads TGTGCCAGCAAGGCCAGGGGGAATGAAAAACTGTTTTTT.

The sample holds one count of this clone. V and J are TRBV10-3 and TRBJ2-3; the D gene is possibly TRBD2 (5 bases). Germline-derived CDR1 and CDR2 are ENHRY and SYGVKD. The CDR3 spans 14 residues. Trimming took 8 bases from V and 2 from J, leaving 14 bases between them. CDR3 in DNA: TGTGCCATCGGTCGGGAAGCGGACACAGATACGCAGTATTTT. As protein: CAIGREADTDTQYF.

CDR3 residues: CASSVDGGGQYEQYF. The DNA of the CDR3 is TGTGCCAGCAGCGTAGACGGAGGAGGGCAATACGAGCAGTACTTC. The chain has TRBV9 and TRBJ2-7; TRBD2 might be the D (6 bases). The CDR3 length is 15 residues. Germline CDR1 is SGDLS and CDR2 is YYNGEE. Between the trimmed V and J ends, which lost 0 bases and 4 bases, there was a span of 14 bases.

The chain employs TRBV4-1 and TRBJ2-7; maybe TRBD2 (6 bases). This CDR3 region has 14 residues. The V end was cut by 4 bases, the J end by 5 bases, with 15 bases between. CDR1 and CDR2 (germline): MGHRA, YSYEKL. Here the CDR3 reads CASSLRLVRDEQYF. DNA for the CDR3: TGCGCCAGCAGCCTCCGACTAGTAAGGGACGAGCAGTACTTC.

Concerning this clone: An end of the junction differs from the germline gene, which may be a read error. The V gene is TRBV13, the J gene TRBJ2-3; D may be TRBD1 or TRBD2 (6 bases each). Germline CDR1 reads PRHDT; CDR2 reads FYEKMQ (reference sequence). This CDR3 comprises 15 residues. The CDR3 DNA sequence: TGTGCCAGCAGCCTAGGGGGGCGGATACACAATACGCAGTATTTT. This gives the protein CASSLGGRIHNTQYF.

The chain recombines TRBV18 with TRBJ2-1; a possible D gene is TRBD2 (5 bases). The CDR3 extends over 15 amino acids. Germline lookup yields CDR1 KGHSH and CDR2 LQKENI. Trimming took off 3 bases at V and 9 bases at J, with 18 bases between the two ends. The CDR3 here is CASSPLNAGATEQFF. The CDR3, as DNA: TGTGCCAGCTCACCTCTCAATGCGGGTGCCACTGAGCAGTTCTTC.